This entry lists 14 T cell receptor beta chains sequenced from one sample in a study of cytomegalovirus exposure and HLA in healthy donors. Both 60 Vbeta primers and 13 Jbeta primers went into the PCR. Using immunoSEQ multiplex PCR, the repertoire was profiled, and TCRdb retains in-frame clones only, with some absent. The sample comprises about 180,000 clones, around 79% of which are singletons, and approximately 0.51% rests with the top ten. The sample consisted of PBMCs. The receptors originated from a woman in her fifties or sixties in good health and CMV-seronegative.

The chain uses TRBV30 and TRBJ2-7; maybe TRBD2 (6 bases). The CDR3 is made up of 13 amino acids. Trimming took 4 bases from V and 0 from J, leaving 10 bases between them. Germline CDR1 GTSNPN, CDR2 SVGIG (reference sequence). The CDR3 nucleotides read TGTGCCTGGACAGACGGGAGCTCCTACGAGCAGTACTTC. Translated, it gives CAWTDGSSYEQYF.

The rearrangement uses TRBV6-4 and TRBJ2-7; D perhaps matches TRBD2 (6 bases). This CDR3 is 13 amino acids long. Germline-derived CDR1 and CDR2 are MRHNA and SNTAGT. Trimming removed 2 bases at V and 7 bases at J, with 12 bases between. CDR3 bases: TGTGCCAGCAGTGACGAGGAGGGTGGGGAGCAGTACTTC. It encodes CASSDEEGGEQYF.

The chain couples TRBV7-9 to TRBJ2-5, with no clear D. The V gene's germline CDR1 is SEHNR and CDR2 FQNEAQ (reference sequence). The CDR3 has 11 amino acids. The V and J ends lost 3 bases and 5 bases respectively, with 4 bases between them. DNA for the CDR3: TGTGCCAGCAGCTTTGCGGAGACCCAGTACTTC. This sequence encodes CASSFAETQYF.

The chain employs TRBV28 and TRBJ1-4, with 10 bases fitting TRBD1. This CDR3 is built from 14 residues. The germline V gene has CDR1 MDHEN and CDR2 SYDVKM. Germline trimming cut 5 bases from V and 8 bases from J; bases unmatched to any gene: 5. The CDR3 DNA reads TGTGCCAGCAGTCGACAGGGGGCTTGGGAAAAACTGTTTTTT. The encoded protein is CASSRQGAWEKLFF. Filled out from reference TRBV28 and TRBJ1-4, the complete variable domain reads DVKVTQSSRYLVKRTGEKVFLECVQDMDHENMFWYRQDPGLGLRLIYFSYDVKMKEKGDIPEGYSVSREKKERFSLILESASTNQTSMYLCASSRQGAWEKLFFGSGTQLSVL.

The CDR3 DNA sequence: TGTGCCAGCAGCCCGTCCTACGAGCAGTACTTC. Translated: CASSPSYEQYF. The chain couples TRBV7-2 to TRBJ2-7; D gene unclear. Per the germline V gene, CDR1 is SGHTA and CDR2 is FQGNSA. V lost 5 bases, J lost 1 base, and 3 bases lay in between. The CDR3 is 11 residues long.

V usage is TRBV7-9 and J usage is TRBJ1-5; no firm D call. This CDR3 is 12 amino acids long. Germline V gene data show CDR1 as SEHNR and CDR2 as FQNEAQ (reference sequence). Trimming took off 6 bases at V and 6 bases at J, with 9 bases between the two ends. The CDR3 nucleotides read TGTGCCAGCAGTGAGGCGGGTCAGCCCCAGCATTTT. Residues: CASSEAGQPQHF.

The V call is TRBV5-4, the J call TRBJ2-3; tentatively, D is TRBD2 (6 bases). V shed 0 bases and J shed 0 bases, with 11 bases lying between them. Germline lookup yields CDR1 SGHNT and CDR2 YYREEE (reference sequence). The length of the CDR3 is 16 residues. CDR3 DNA sequence: TGTGCCAGCAGCTTGGAGGCAGGGAGGAGCACAGATACGCAGTATTTT. This sequence encodes CASSLEAGRSTDTQYF.

CDR3 in DNA: TGTGCCAGCAGTCCCCGGACAGGCTCCTATGGCTACACCTTC. Translated, it gives CASSPRTGSYGYTF. V gene TRBV6-1 combines with J gene TRBJ1-2, with 7 bases lining up with TRBD1. Germline values: CDR1 MNHNS, CDR2 SASEGT. V trimming: 5 bases; J trimming: 4 bases; junction bases outside the gene matches: 7. There are 14 residues in the CDR3.

The chain employs TRBV4-3 and TRBJ2-3; no reliable D call. The CDR3 is 15 amino acids. Germline V lookup: CDR1 LGHNA, CDR2 YSLEER. Trimming removed 4 bases at V and 4 bases at J, with 15 bases between. CDR3 sequence: CASSPLSHSADTQYF. The CDR3 DNA reads TGCGCCAGCAGCCCACTATCCCATTCGGCAGATACGCAGTATTTT.

The gene calls are TRBV27 and TRBJ2-3; 12 nucleotides agree with TRBD2. Germline V gives CDR1 MNHEY, CDR2 SMNVEV (reference sequence). The CDR3 covers 13 residues. The J segment lost 9 bases and the V segment lost 6 bases, leaving 4 bases of the junction unmatched. The CDR3 region has the DNA TGTGCCAGCAGGGGACTAGCGGGTATAACGCAGTATTTT. It encodes CASRGLAGITQYF.

The CDR3 nucleotides read TGTGCCAGCACGACTAGCGGGAGTGCAGATACGCAGTATTTT. Its protein product is CASTTSGSADTQYF. The chain joins TRBV28 to TRBJ2-3, with 12 bases aligning to TRBD2. Trimming cost V 7 bases and J 4 bases; bases outside gene matches: 3. Germline V lookup: CDR1 MDHEN, CDR2 SYDVKM. CDR3 length: 14 residues.

The chain has TRBV6-5 and TRBJ2-2; D is ambiguous. The length of the CDR3 is 13 residues. V shed 7 bases and J shed 1 base, with 7 bases lying between them. Germline CDR1 and CDR2: MNHEY and SVGAGI. For the CDR3, the DNA is TGTGCCAGCACCTACGGGAACACCGGGGAGCTGTTTTTT. Amino acid sequence: CASTYGNTGELFF.

The J gene is TRBJ1-2, the V gene TRBV11-2; weak D call: TRBD1 (6 bases). CDR3 length: 14 amino acids. Germline values: CDR1 SGHAT, CDR2 FQNNGV. V shed 7 bases and J shed 2 bases, with 14 bases lying between them. The CDR3 region is CASTPYRANYGYTF. The CDR3 DNA reads TGTGCCAGCACCCCGTACAGGGCGAACTATGGCTACACCTTC.

The chain employs TRBV19 and TRBJ2-5; 10 nucleotides agree with TRBD1. Germline V CDR1 and CDR2: LNHDA, SQIVND (reference sequence). The V segment lost 5 bases and the J segment 9 bases; nucleotides outside the gene matches: 12. CDR3 length: 15 amino acids. The CDR3 sequence: CASSSGGQGIGAQYF. The CDR3 nucleotides read TGTGCCAGTAGTTCCGGGGGACAGGGGATAGGGGCCCAGTACTTC.